The subject of this entry is one T cell receptor (beta chain). The data originate from a study of blood T cell repertoires in COVID-19. For the study at large: COVID-19 samples, acute and convalescent, were from the United States, Italy and Spain. T cells, B-cell-depleted T cells, or PBMCs supplied cDNA or gDNA.

Germline CDR1 reads SGHTA; CDR2 reads FQGNSA. This CDR3 has 14 residues. Deletions cut 0 bases from V and 3 bases from J, with 8 bases between. Methods used by the authors: The authors estimated nucleated cell counts from reference gene primer amplification. Assay used: immunoSEQ multiplex PCR; TCRdb lists only in-frame clones, some missing. That table gives V, J and clone size, and the DNA gave D and trimming. The table lists 90,000 to 150,000 clones, more than 60% of them singletons. This sequence joins TRBV7-2 and TRBJ1-1; TRBD1 might be the D (6 bases). Sequenced input: peripheral blood. The source of this sequence is a man in his 70s with acute or convalescent COVID-19. The CDR3 reads CASSLAPGDTEAFF. CDR3 nucleotide sequence: TGTGCCAGCAGCTTAGCCCCAGGGGACACTGAAGCTTTCTTT.